This passage covers 20 T cell receptor beta chains from one sample sequenced in a study of vaccination effects on CD4 cells after COVID-19. Here immunoSEQ multiplex PCR was the method, and the copy in TCRdb shows in-frame clones only, minus some. The repertoire includes tens of thousands of clones, 60% to 80% of them detected once, and about 1.9% sits in the top ten. What these receptors recognize is not known. It was after approximately 11 days of culture that CD4+ T cells were isolated. Sequences were derived from CD4+ T cells from PBMCs cultured without peptide, sampled before COVID-19 vaccination. These receptors came from a human donor who received a COVID-19 vaccine.

The chain couples TRBV6-5 to TRBJ1-1, with no clear D. The CDR3 consists of 16 residues. The V end was cut by 3 bases, the J end by 5 bases, with 19 bases between. Germline loops: CDR1 MNHEY, CDR2 SVGAGI. CDR3 amino acids: CASSYKPRYTVTEAFF. The CDR3 DNA sequence: TGTGCCAGCAGTTATAAACCCCGTTATACGGTTACTGAAGCTTTCTTT.

The CDR3 DNA reads as TGTGCCAGCAAGGGGCAGGGTCAGGATGAGCAGTTCTTC. This translates into CASKGQGQDEQFF. This rearrangement joins TRBV11-2 to TRBJ2-1, with D possibly being TRBD1 (5 bases). V lost 7 bases and J 8 bases, leaving 15 bases between the germline ends. In germline, CDR1 is SGHAT, CDR2 FQNNGV. CDR3 length equals 13 residues.

The chain couples TRBV6-5 to TRBJ1-6; tentative D call: TRBD1 (6 bases). Germline V CDR1 and CDR2: MNHEY, SVGAGI. Trimming removed 2 bases at V and 9 bases at J, with 17 bases between. The CDR3 spans 16 residues. The DNA for the CDR3 is TGTGCCAGCAGTTACGGAATACAGGGATTTACTTCACCCCTCCACTTT. Translated, it gives CASSYGIQGFTSPLHF.

The V gene is TRBV28, the J gene TRBJ2-1, with TRBD1 as a possible D gene (5 bases). CDR3 length: 13 amino acids. Germline values: CDR1 MDHEN, CDR2 SYDVKM. Trimming shortened V by 6 bases and J by 4 bases, and 10 bases separated the two germline ends. DNA for the CDR3: TGTGCCAGCAGGGTTAGACAGTACAATGAGCAGTTCTTC. It is translated as CASRVRQYNEQFF.

The rearrangement uses TRBV30 and TRBJ2-2, with 7 bases matching TRBD1. CDR3 length: 14 amino acids. Germline trimming cut 8 bases from V and 1 base from J; bases unmatched to any gene: 7. CDR1 is GTSNPN and CDR2 is SVGIG in the germline V gene (reference sequence). The CDR3 bases are TGTGCCACAGGCAGGACAGGGAACACCGGGGAGCTGTTTTTT. Protein: CATGRTGNTGELFF.

The chain has TRBV7-9 and TRBJ2-5; the match to TRBD1 covers 8 bases. From germline, CDR1 is SEHNR and CDR2 FQNEAQ (reference sequence). The CDR3 contains 17 residues. With 1 base clipped from V and 2 bases from J, the junction kept 9 bases outside the gene matches. CDR3 region: CASSLVNVGTGQETQYF. In DNA form, the CDR3 reads TGTGCCAGCAGCTTAGTAAATGTTGGGACAGGACAAGAGACCCAGTACTTC.

The chain recombines TRBV5-4 with TRBJ1-2; maybe TRBD1 (5 bases). Deletions cut 0 bases from V and 0 bases from J, with 9 bases between. Germline V gives CDR1 SGHNT, CDR2 YYREEE (reference sequence). The CDR3 is made up of 15 amino acids. The CDR3 DNA reads as TGTGCCAGCAGCTTGGCGGGGGGAGCTAACTATGGCTACACCTTC. Residues: CASSLAGGANYGYTF.

This chain uses TRBV19 with TRBJ1-6; 7 bases are shared with TRBD1. Germline V gives CDR1 LNHDA, CDR2 SQIVND (reference sequence). V lost 8 bases and J lost 6; bases outside the gene matches: 16. The CDR3 length is 17 residues. The CDR3 region is CASGSQRAGQSNSPLHF. The CDR3 nucleotides read TGTGCCAGTGGGTCCCAGAGGGCGGGACAGAGTAATTCACCCCTCCACTTT.

This clone was counted between two and nine times. J is TRBJ1-2 and V is TRBV25-1, with D uncertain. The CDR3 has 13 amino acids. V was pared by 6 bases and J by 4 bases, with 12 bases between. Germline loops: CDR1 MGHDK, CDR2 SYGVNS. The CDR3 spells CASSLGPGYGYTF. The CDR3 DNA follows: TGTGCCAGCAGCCTCGGACCGGGCTATGGCTACACCTTC.

The chain couples TRBV7-2 to TRBJ1-5; D remains unclear. The CDR3 length is 15 residues. The V gene's germline CDR1 is SGHTA and CDR2 FQGNSA. V gave up 0 bases and J gave up 7 bases, with 13 bases separating them. This CDR3 reads CASSLAGQVVQPQHF. CDR3 sequence (DNA): TGTGCCAGCAGCTTAGCGGGTCAGGTGGTCCAGCCCCAGCATTTT.

The chain is built from TRBV2 and TRBJ1-1, with D possibly being TRBD1 (5 bases). The ends were cut back, 5 bases at V and 1 base at J, with 14 bases in the middle. Germline V lookup: CDR1 SNHLY, CDR2 FYNNEI. The CDR3 spans 15 residues. CDR3 coding DNA: TGTGCCAGCAGTTTAAGGGGCGTGGGGAACACTGAAGCTTTCTTT. Its translation is CASSLRGVGNTEAFF.

This rearrangement joins TRBV18 to TRBJ1-1; no definite D call. CDR1 KGHSH and CDR2 LQKENI come from the germline V gene. The CDR3 runs to 13 residues. V was clipped by 6 bases and J by 5 bases, with 13 bases between them. The CDR3 region is CASSAGLGTEAFF. The DNA of the CDR3 is TGTGCCAGCTCTGCGGGCCTGGGGACTGAAGCTTTCTTT.

The chain joins TRBV7-2 to TRBJ1-4; D is uncertain. V lost 1 base, J lost 7 bases, and 10 bases lay in between. Per germline, CDR1 SGHTA and CDR2 FQGNSA. The CDR3 loop spans 14 amino acids. The CDR3 DNA follows: TGTGCCAGCAGCTTAGGGCGTGCGGGTGAAAAACTGTTTTTT. Translating gives CASSLGRAGEKLFF.

The chain joins TRBV24-1 to TRBJ2-3, with D maybe TRBD1 (5 bases). The germline CDR1 and CDR2 sequences are KGHDR and SFDVKD. V shed 1 base and J shed 0 bases, with 16 bases lying between them. The CDR3 consists of 18 residues. In nucleotides, the CDR3 is TGTGCCACCAGTGATTTCGGCAGGGCCGCTTTTAGCACAGATACGCAGTATTTT. Protein sequence: CATSDFGRAAFSTDTQYF.

This clone was detected only once. The chain couples TRBV29-1 to TRBJ2-3; 9 nucleotides match TRBD2. The CDR3 sequence is 14 residues long. Germline CDR1 SQVTM, CDR2 ANQGSEA. The trim removed 5 bases at V and 0 bases at J, leaving 3 bases unmatched. CDR3 coding DNA: TGCAGCGTTAAGCGGGGGGCTAGCACAGATACGCAGTATTTT. It specifies CSVKRGASTDTQYF.

The gene calls are TRBV5-6 and TRBJ1-6, with a possible D match to TRBD1 (6 bases). From germline, CDR1 is SGHDT and CDR2 YYEEEE. Trimming stripped 0 bases from V and 10 bases from J, with 8 bases between. The CDR3 sequence is 13 residues long. CDR3 protein: CASSLVQGSPLHF. In DNA, the CDR3 is TGTGCCAGCAGCTTGGTACAGGGCTCACCCCTCCACTTT.

The V gene is TRBV5-4, the J gene TRBJ2-5, with 12 bases aligning to TRBD2. Trimming at V came to 0 bases and at J to 0 bases, leaving 3 bases not matched to a gene. The CDR3 is 17 residues long. In germline, CDR1 is SGHNT, CDR2 YYREEE (reference sequence). DNA of the CDR3: TGTGCCAGCAGCTTGGAAGGACTAGCGGGAAACCAAGAGACCCAGTACTTC. Encoded protein: CASSLEGLAGNQETQYF. Using reference TRBV5-4 and TRBJ2-5 for the parts outside the CDR3, the full variable domain is ETGVTQSPTHLIKTRGQQVTLRCSSQSGHNTVSWYQQALGQGPQFIFQYYREEENGRGNFPPRFSGLQFPNYSSELNVNALELDDSALYLCASSLEGLAGNQETQYFGPGTRLLVL.

The rearrangement uses TRBV3-1 (or the pseudogene TRBV3-2) and TRBJ2-4; 8 bases agree with TRBD1. Germline CDR1 LGHDT, CDR2 YNNKEL (reference sequence). J lost 0 bases, V lost 4 bases, and 8 bases had no gene match. The CDR3 has 17 residues. The CDR3 bases are TGTGCCAGCAGCCTGGGACAGGAGTATATAGCCAAAAACATTCAGTACTTC. Protein product: CASSLGQEYIAKNIQYF.

This clone was detected once. The chain is built from TRBV24-1 and TRBJ1-1; possibly TRBD1 for D (5 bases). Germline V gene lookup returns CDR1 KGHDR and CDR2 SFDVKD. The CDR3 is made up of 16 amino acids. Trimming shortened V by 3 bases and J by 3 bases, and 16 bases separated the two germline ends. CDR3 residues: CATSDGGSGGHTEAFF. The CDR3, as DNA: TGTGCCACCAGTGATGGGGGGAGTGGGGGTCACACTGAAGCTTTCTTT.

This clone appeared once. The rearrangement uses TRBV19 and TRBJ2-4, with D tentatively TRBD1 or TRBD2 (5 bases each). CDR3 size: 15 residues. Germline-derived CDR1 and CDR2 are LNHDA and SQIVND (reference sequence). V dropped 1 base and J dropped 0 bases, with 7 bases sitting between them. CDR3 loop: CASSIGGGAKNIQYF. The CDR3 DNA reads TGTGCCAGTAGTATAGGTGGGGGAGCCAAAAACATTCAGTACTTC.